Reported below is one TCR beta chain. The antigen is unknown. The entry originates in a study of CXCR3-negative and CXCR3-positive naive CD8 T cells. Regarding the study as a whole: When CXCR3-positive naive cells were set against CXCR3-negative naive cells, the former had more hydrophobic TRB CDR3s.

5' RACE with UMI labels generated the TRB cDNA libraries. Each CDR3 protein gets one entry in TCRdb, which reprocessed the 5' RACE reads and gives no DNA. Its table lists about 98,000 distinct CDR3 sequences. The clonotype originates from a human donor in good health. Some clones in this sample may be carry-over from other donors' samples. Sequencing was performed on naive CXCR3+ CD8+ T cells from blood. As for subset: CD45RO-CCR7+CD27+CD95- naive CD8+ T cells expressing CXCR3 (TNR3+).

The CDR3 sequence is CASTMQGAGELFF. The V gene is TRBV7-3, the J gene TRBJ2-2. The germline V gene has CDR1 SGHTA and CDR2 FQGTGA. This CDR3 is 13 amino acids long.